This T cell receptor beta chain was observed in a study of cytomegalovirus exposure and HLA in healthy donors. The PCR made use of 60 Vbeta and 13 Jbeta primers. This table comes from immunoSEQ multiplex PCR, and its TCRdb copy is limited to in-frame clones, with some not included. Here the sample spans 150,000 to 200,000 clones, around 88% being singletons. Nominal health characterized the donors when sampled, though unrecorded immune exposures were likely. Study-level findings and limits: Rarity characterized most TCR sequences, yet some public TCRs appeared in many donors. It was reported that TCR beta sequences correctly inferred the HLA-A and HLA-B alleles for most subjects. Investigators reported some 150 TCR beta chains as tied to cytomegalovirus.

Regarding this clone: Its target is unknown.

This clonotype was obtained from a young woman in good health and CMV-seronegative. The sequencing input was PBMCs.

The CDR3 region has the DNA TGCGCCAGCAGCTACCCGATTGGAGGCACAGATACGCAGTATTTT. Amino acid sequence: CASSYPIGGTDTQYF. The chain has TRBV5-1 and TRBJ2-3; D uncertain. V lost 3 bases and J lost 1, with 12 bases in between. There are 15 residues in the CDR3. Germline V lookup: CDR1 SGHRS, CDR2 YFSETQ.